The 5 T cell receptor beta chains below were found in one sample sequenced in a study of CD8 T cells in Susac syndrome. With random hexamers, reverse transcription was performed on about 0.5 to 1 ug of RNA. One entry per CDR3 protein results from TCRdb running MiXCR on the immunoSEQ multiplex PCR reads. This sample has about 80,000 distinct CDR3 sequences; roughly 96% occur once, and the top ten carry approximately 0.42%. Sequencing used CD8+ T cells from PBMCs. These TCRs come from a human donor with Susac syndrome.

The chain carries TRBV7-3 and TRBJ1-1; 10 positions match TRBD1. Germline V gene sequence: CDR1 SGHTA, CDR2 FQGTGA. The J segment lost 4 bases and the V segment lost 5 bases, leaving 16 bases of the junction unmatched. This CDR3 is built from 18 residues. CDR3 loop: CASSPIPLRDRGPTEAFF. CDR3 in DNA: TGTGCCAGCAGCCCAATCCCACTACGTGACAGGGGGCCCACTGAAGCTTTCTTT. Together with reference TRBV7-3 and TRBJ1-1, the CDR3 gives the full variable domain: GAGVSQTPSNKVTEKGKYVELRCDPISGHTALYWYRQSLGQGPEFLIYFQGTGAADDSGLPNDRFFAVRPEGSVSTLKIQRTERGDSAVYLCASSPIPLRDRGPTEAFFGQGTRLTVV.

A single count supports this clonotype. The rearrangement links TRBV12-5 to TRBJ2-1, with no clear D. The CDR3 totals 12 residues. In germline, CDR1 is LGHNT, CDR2 FRNRAP. V dropped 6 bases and J dropped 9 bases, with 12 bases sitting between them. This chain's CDR3 is CASGPKRPEQFF. The DNA for the CDR3 is TGTGCTAGTGGCCCTAAGAGACCTGAGCAGTTCTTC. Drawing the rest from reference TRBV12-5 and TRBJ2-1, the complete variable domain is DARVTQTPRHKVTEMGQEVTMRCQPILGHNTVFWYRQTMMQGLELLAYFRNRAPLDDSGMPKDRFSAEMPDATLATLKIQPSEPRDSAVYFCASGPKRPEQFFGPGTRLTVL.

This chain links TRBV7-9 with TRBJ1-4; TRBD1 is a possible D gene (5 bases). CDR3 size: 16 residues. In germline, CDR1 is SEHNR, CDR2 FQNEAQ (reference sequence). The ends were cut back, 1 base at V and 2 bases at J, with 11 bases in the middle. This chain's CDR3 is CASSLGGGTTNEKLFF. The CDR3 coding sequence is TGTGCCAGCAGCTTAGGCGGGGGAACGACTAATGAAAAACTGTTTTTT.

This clonotype was picked up one time. The chain uses TRBV5-1 and TRBJ2-1, with 9 bases identical to TRBD1. Trimming removed 5 bases from V and 16 bases from J; junction bases left unmatched: 7. The CDR3 is 11 amino acids. Germline V gives CDR1 SGHRS, CDR2 YFSETQ. Written as DNA, the CDR3 is TGCGCCAGCAGTGCCGGGACAGGGACCTTCTTC. This sequence encodes CASSAGTGTFF.

The chain employs TRBV2 and TRBJ1-2; D possibly corresponds to TRBD1 (5 bases). The CDR3 sequence is 14 residues long. V lost 7 bases to trimming and J lost 0 bases, with 12 bases between them. The germline CDR1 and CDR2 sequences are SNHLY and FYNNEI. CDR3: CASMGQETNYGYTF. The CDR3 coding sequence is TGTGCCAGCATGGGGCAGGAGACTAACTATGGCTACACCTTC.